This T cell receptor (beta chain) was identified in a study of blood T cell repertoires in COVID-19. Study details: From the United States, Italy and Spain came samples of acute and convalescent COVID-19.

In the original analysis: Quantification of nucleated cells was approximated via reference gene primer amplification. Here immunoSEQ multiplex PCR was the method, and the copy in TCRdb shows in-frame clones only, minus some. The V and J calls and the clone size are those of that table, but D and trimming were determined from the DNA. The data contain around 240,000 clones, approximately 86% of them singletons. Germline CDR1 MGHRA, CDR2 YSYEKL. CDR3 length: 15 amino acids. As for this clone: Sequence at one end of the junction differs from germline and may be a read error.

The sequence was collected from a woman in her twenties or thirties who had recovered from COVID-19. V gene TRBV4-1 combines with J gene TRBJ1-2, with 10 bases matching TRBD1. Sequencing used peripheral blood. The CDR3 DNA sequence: TGCGCCAGCAGCCAAACTCCGGGACAGGGGTACCCCATTACATTC. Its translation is CASSQTPGQGYPITF.